The next 12 T cell receptor beta chains were all read from a single sample in a study of cytomegalovirus exposure and HLA in healthy donors. PCR used 60 Vbeta primers and 13 Jbeta primers. Clones were read by immunoSEQ multiplex PCR, and TCRdb kept only the in-frame ones, dropping some. The sample gives about 98,000 clones, 74% of which show up once; roughly 1.8% is in the top ten. Sequencing was performed on PBMCs. Every receptor here comes from a male donor in good health and CMV-seronegative.

The CDR3 loop is CASTRTGDGSGQFF. The CDR3 nucleotides read TGTGCCAGCACCAGGACAGGGGATGGTAGTGGGCAGTTCTTC. V gene TRBV27 combines with J gene TRBJ2-1; 9 bases align to TRBD1. The CDR3 has 14 amino acids. Trimming at V came to 7 bases and at J to 12 bases, leaving 13 bases not matched to a gene. Germline V gene sequence: CDR1 MNHEY, CDR2 SMNVEV (reference sequence).

This clone was found a few times. The chain links TRBV5-6 to TRBJ1-1; D is uncertain. Germline-derived CDR1 and CDR2 are SGHDT and YYEEEE. Trimming shortened V by 0 bases and J by 0 bases, and 9 bases separated the two germline ends. This CDR3 region has 15 residues. CDR3 nucleotides: TGTGCCAGCAGCTTGGAAATGCACATGAACACTGAAGCTTTCTTT. Its translation is CASSLEMHMNTEAFF.

This chain connects TRBV27 to TRBJ2-6, with 7 bases identical to TRBD2. Germline assignment: CDR1 MNHEY and CDR2 SMNVEV (reference sequence). The CDR3 has 19 amino acids. V was clipped by 1 base and J by 0 bases; unmatched bases: 9. The CDR3 sequence: CASSLFRGGKISGANVLTF. As DNA, the CDR3 is TGTGCCAGCAGTTTATTCCGGGGAGGGAAGATCTCTGGGGCCAACGTCCTGACTTTC. The variable domain in full, completed from reference TRBV27 and TRBJ2-6, reads EAQVTQNPRYLITVTGKKLTVTCSQNMNHEYMSWYRQDPGLGLRQIYYSMNVEVTDKGDVPEGYKVSRKEKRNFPLILESPSPNQTSLYFCASSLFRGGKISGANVLTFGAGSRLTVL.

The rearrangement links TRBV7-8 to TRBJ1-2, with 10 bases fitting TRBD1. The CDR3 sequence is 15 residues long. Germline trimming cut 5 bases from V and 4 bases from J; bases unmatched to any gene: 7. Germline assignment: CDR1 SGHVS and CDR2 FQNEAQ. CDR3 loop: CASSGRDRGIYGYTF. CDR3 DNA: TGTGCCAGCAGCGGCCGGGACAGGGGCATCTATGGCTACACCTTC.

This clone showed up just a few times. CDR3 sequence: CASSLRGLSTDTQYF. The CDR3 bases are TGTGCCAGCAGCCTCAGGGGGCTCAGCACAGATACGCAGTATTTT. The J gene is TRBJ2-3, the V gene TRBV7-6, with TRBD1 identical over 8 bases. The germline gives CDR1 SGHVS, CDR2 FNYEAQ. Losses at the gene ends were 5 bases for V and 0 bases for J; bases not matched to a gene: 4. There are 15 residues in the CDR3. Complete variable domain (other parts from reference TRBV7-6 and TRBJ2-3): GAGVSQSPRYKVTKRGQDVALRCDPISGHVSLYWYRQALGQGPEFLTYFNYEAQQDKSGLPNDRFSAERPEGSISTLTIQRTEQRDSAMYRCASSLRGLSTDTQYFGPGTRLTVL.

The rearrangement uses TRBV7-9 and TRBJ1-1; 7 nucleotides match TRBD1. The CDR3 has 15 amino acids. Germline trimming cut 5 bases from V and 0 bases from J; bases unmatched to any gene: 6. Germline loops: CDR1 SEHNR, CDR2 FQNEAQ (reference sequence). CDR3 residues: CASSLRQGLNTEAFF. CDR3 DNA: TGTGCCAGCAGCCTCCGACAGGGCCTGAACACTGAAGCTTTCTTT.

The chain has TRBV28 and TRBJ2-7; 7 bases match TRBD2. J was trimmed by 6 bases and V by 8 bases; bases with no gene match: 16. The CDR3 has 15 amino acids. Germline lookup yields CDR1 MDHEN and CDR2 SYDVKM. The CDR3 sequence: CASGIQAGVPPEQYF. The CDR3 bases are TGTGCCAGCGGAATACAGGCGGGAGTTCCCCCCGAGCAGTACTTC.

J is TRBJ2-3 and V is TRBV6-6; D is perhaps TRBD2 (6 bases). The V and J ends lost 2 bases and 1 base respectively, with 10 bases between them. The germline CDR1 and CDR2 sequences are MNHNY and SVGAGI (reference sequence). The CDR3 extends over 15 amino acids. In nucleotides, the CDR3 is TGTGCCAGCAGTTACGTAGCGGTCCGCACAGATACGCAGTATTTT. This codes for CASSYVAVRTDTQYF.

The rearrangement joins TRBV4-3 to TRBJ2-7; D is unclear. Germline loops: CDR1 LGHNA, CDR2 YSLEER. Trimming took 2 bases from V and 0 from J, leaving 8 bases between them. This CDR3 spans 14 amino acids. The CDR3 region has the DNA TGCGCCAGCAGCCAAACAAGAGGCTCCTACGAGCAGTACTTC. Protein sequence: CASSQTRGSYEQYF.

This chain joins TRBV9 and TRBJ2-2; unclear D gene. The germline gives CDR1 SGDLS, CDR2 YYNGEE. V was shortened by 0 bases and J by 3 bases, with 6 bases between the two germline ends. This CDR3 is built from 14 residues. For the CDR3, the DNA is TGTGCCAGCAGCGTAGGAGTTTACACCGGGGAGCTGTTTTTT. Amino acid sequence: CASSVGVYTGELFF.

The rearrangement links TRBV28 to TRBJ2-7; 8 nucleotides agree with TRBD2. This CDR3 region has 15 residues. Germline V gene lookup returns CDR1 MDHEN and CDR2 SYDVKM. Unmatched junction bases numbered 9, after V lost 5 bases and J lost 3 bases. In nucleotides, the CDR3 is TGTGCCAGCAGTGAATCCGGGACTAGTAACTACGAGCAGTACTTC. This sequence encodes CASSESGTSNYEQYF.

The V gene is TRBV28, the J gene TRBJ2-2; TRBD1 matches 9 bases. The germline V gene has CDR1 MDHEN and CDR2 SYDVKM. The CDR3 contains 16 residues. V gave up 1 base and J gave up 6 bases; unmatched junction bases: 6. The CDR3, as DNA: TGTGCCAGCAGTTTATCGACAGGGGGTTGGGCCGGGGAGCTGTTTTTT. This translates into CASSLSTGGWAGELFF.